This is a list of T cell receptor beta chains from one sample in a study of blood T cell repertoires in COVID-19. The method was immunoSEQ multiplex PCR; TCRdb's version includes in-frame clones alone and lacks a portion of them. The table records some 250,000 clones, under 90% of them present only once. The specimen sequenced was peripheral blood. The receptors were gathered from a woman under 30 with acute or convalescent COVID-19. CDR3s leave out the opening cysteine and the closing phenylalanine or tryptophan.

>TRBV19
ASSAPMTGTWEPQH
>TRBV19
ASSIGQGRFPDTQY
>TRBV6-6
ASSYQGDYGYT
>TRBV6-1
ASSETANYGYT
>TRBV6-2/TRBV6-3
ASSYSSGGYEQY
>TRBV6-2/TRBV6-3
ASSDRQGFQPQH
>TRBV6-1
ASSERRADGYT
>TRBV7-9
ASSSSGGETQY
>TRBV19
ASSRGQSSGNTIY
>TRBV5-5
ASSMTGGKNTEAF
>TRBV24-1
ATAPRSGSQETQY
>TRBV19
ASMVIAGQGATF
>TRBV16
ASSQPRGRGTEAF
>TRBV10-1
ASSLTDSGAYNEQF
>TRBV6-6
ASSITGGSSAEAF
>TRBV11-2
ASSLQGAAATNEKLF
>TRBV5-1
ASSPHRGPSNEQY
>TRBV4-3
ASSQDLRKSSYNEQF
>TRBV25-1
ASSELGREAEAF
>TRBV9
ASSTPRQTGSGANVLT
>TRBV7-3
ASSLTPGQYTEAF
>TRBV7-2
ASRQGGDYNEQF
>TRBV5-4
ASSLSPGQGDEKLF
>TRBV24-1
ATSDRTSGQETQY
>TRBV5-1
ASSLVVTGSYEQY
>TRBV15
ATSRGRGLGEKLF
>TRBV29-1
SVVIDRGPDTIY
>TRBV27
ASRPLTGNYNSPLH
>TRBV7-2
ASSLVGPGSYEQY
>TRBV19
ASSPDRINYGYT
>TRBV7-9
ASSLGGLAEQY
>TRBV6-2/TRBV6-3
ASSPLGRGLVGEQY
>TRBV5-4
ASSLGLAGGLKY
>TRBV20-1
SASIGDSPLH
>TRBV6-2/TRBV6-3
ASSYRTAGGGELF
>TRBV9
ASSPGEGDGQPQH
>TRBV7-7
ASSQTDELRTGQFSGYT
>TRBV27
ASSSPSGIGYEQF
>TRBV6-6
ASSFPGTSGYEQY
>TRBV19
ASRTQGSSYGYT
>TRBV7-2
ASSLVRLAGGPRTGELF
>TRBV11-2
ASSRERAREVGYEQY
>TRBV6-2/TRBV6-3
ASSFSGFFTDTQY
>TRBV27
ASSPNPGQGRYGYT
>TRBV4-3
ASSQATGLPNNSPLH
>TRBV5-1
ASSLDWIPGAEDTEAF
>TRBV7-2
ASSTRLAGGPYEQY
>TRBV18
ASSPVPPGQSSGNTIY
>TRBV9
ASSPGGWYGYT
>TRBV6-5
ASSYQGDSNQPQH
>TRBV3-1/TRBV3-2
ASSGQGSVLSGYT
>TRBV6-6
ASKQAQNYGYT
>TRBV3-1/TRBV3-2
ASSPQGGATTNEKLF
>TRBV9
ASSVGEEEAGANTDTQY
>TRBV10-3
AISGLAGVTGELF
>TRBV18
ASSPDRGEQY
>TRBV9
ASSAGVVGADEQF
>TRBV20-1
SASISGYTDTQY
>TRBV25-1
ASSELGHQPQH